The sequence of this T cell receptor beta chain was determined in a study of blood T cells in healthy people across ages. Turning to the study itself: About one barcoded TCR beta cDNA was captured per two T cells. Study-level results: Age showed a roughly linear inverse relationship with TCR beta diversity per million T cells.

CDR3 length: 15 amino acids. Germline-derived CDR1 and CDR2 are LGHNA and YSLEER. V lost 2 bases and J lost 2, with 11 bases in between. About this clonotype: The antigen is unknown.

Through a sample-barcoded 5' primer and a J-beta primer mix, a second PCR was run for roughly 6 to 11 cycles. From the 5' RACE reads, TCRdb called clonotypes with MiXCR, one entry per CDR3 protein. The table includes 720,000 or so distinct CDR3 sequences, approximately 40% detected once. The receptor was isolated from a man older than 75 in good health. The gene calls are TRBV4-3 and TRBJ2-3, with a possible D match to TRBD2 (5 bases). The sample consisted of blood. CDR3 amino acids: CASSQREGPTDTQYF. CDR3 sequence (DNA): TGCGCCAGCAGCCAACGAGAGGGCCCCACAGATACGCAGTATTTT.